Each of the 21 T cell receptor beta chains below was sequenced from the same sample in a study of PD-1 blockade in classical Hodgkin lymphoma. This table comes from immunoSEQ multiplex PCR, and its TCRdb copy is limited to in-frame clones, with some not included. The sample shows approximately 22,000 clones, 70% to 80% of them seen only once. Indicated time point: cycle 4 day 1 (C4D1), after 5 to 7 weeks of nivolumab. Relapse after autologous stem cell transplantation occurred in every patient, and brentuximab vedotin exposure varied. The sequenced sample was peripheral blood mononuclear cells (PBMCs), obtained before the fourth cycle of nivolumab. The receptors originated from a human donor with classical Hodgkin lymphoma.

The genes are TRBV6-4 and TRBJ2-6; D unclear. This CDR3 has 16 amino acids. Trimming pared 4 bases from V and 0 bases from J, leaving 10 bases between. Germline V gene data show CDR1 as MRHNA and CDR2 as SNTAGT. In DNA, the CDR3 is TGTGCCAGCAGTGTCGACATTTCCTCTGGGGCCAACGTCCTGACTTTC. It translates to CASSVDISSGANVLTF.

The chain uses TRBV6-5 and TRBJ2-1; D unclear. Trimming left V 0 bases short and J 10 bases short, with 7 bases between. The CDR3 has 12 residues. CDR1 is MNHEY, CDR2 SVGAGI, per germline. The CDR3 spells CASSYSIGEQFF. CDR3 DNA: TGTGCCAGCAGTTACTCGATCGGGGAGCAGTTCTTC.

J is TRBJ2-5 and V is TRBV5-1, with 11 bases identical to TRBD2. The CDR3 runs 16 residues. Germline assignment: CDR1 SGHRS and CDR2 YFSETQ. The junction had 8 bases not matched to a gene; V was cut back by 0 bases and J by 7 bases. The CDR3 bases are TGCGCCAGCAGCTTGGTGGTGACTAGCGGGGCCAGGACCCAGTACTTC. Its protein is CASSLVVTSGARTQYF.

This chain connects TRBV28 to TRBJ1-2; the D is unclear. CDR1 is MDHEN, CDR2 SYDVKM, per germline. Trimming shortened V by 7 bases and J by 2 bases, and 8 bases separated the two germline ends. The CDR3 covers 12 residues. The CDR3 here is CASKKGNYGYTF. CDR3 sequence (DNA): TGTGCCAGCAAAAAGGGAAACTATGGCTACACCTTC.

This clone is termed medium-sized. Other DNA variants within this sample encode the same CDR3. CDR3 coding DNA: TGTGCCAGCAGTGACGGGTATAAGCAGTACTTC. Its translation: CASSDGYKQYF. The chain carries TRBV25-1 and TRBJ2-7; D is undetermined. The CDR3 runs 11 residues. Trimming removed 3 bases at V and 8 bases at J, with 8 bases between. Germline V lookup: CDR1 MGHDK, CDR2 SYGVNS.

The J gene is TRBJ2-7, the V gene TRBV7-9; D not resolved. V lost 1 base and J lost 3, with 7 bases in between. Looked up from germline, CDR1 is SEHNR and CDR2 is FQNEAQ (reference sequence). The CDR3 loop spans 13 amino acids. Here the CDR3 DNA reads TGTGCCAGCAGCTTAGTCTCGGGCTACGAGCAGTACTTC. It encodes CASSLVSGYEQYF.

This chain joins TRBV7-3 and TRBJ1-1, with D tentatively TRBD1 (6 bases). Germline V gene data show CDR1 as SGHTA and CDR2 as FQGTGA. The ends were cut back, 8 bases at V and 0 bases at J, with 13 bases in the middle. CDR3 length: 14 amino acids. DNA of the CDR3: TGTGCCAGCTTCCAAGACAGGCTGAACACTGAAGCTTTCTTT. Translation gives CASFQDRLNTEAFF.

The J gene is TRBJ1-5, the V gene TRBV5-8; 7 bases fit TRBD1. V trimming: 0 bases; J trimming: 6 bases; junction bases outside the gene matches: 6. The CDR3 spans 15 residues. The germline V gene encodes CDR1 SGHTS and CDR2 YDEGEE. This CDR3 reads CASSLEGAYSQPQHF. The CDR3 DNA reads TGTGCCAGCAGCTTGGAGGGGGCGTATAGTCAGCCCCAGCATTTT.

The chain carries TRBV25-1 and TRBJ2-5; TRBD1 matches at 8 bases. V shed 6 bases and J 5 bases; nucleotides not matched to a gene: 11. The germline V gene encodes CDR1 MGHDK and CDR2 SYGVNS. The CDR3 consists of 15 residues. The CDR3 region is CASRLGTGGGETQYF. As DNA, the CDR3 is TGTGCCAGCAGATTGGGGACAGGTGGCGGGGAGACCCAGTACTTC.

The V gene is TRBV29-1, the J gene TRBJ2-6; no clear D gene. Trimming took off 2 bases at V and 4 bases at J, with 12 bases between the two ends. The germline V gene encodes CDR1 SQVTM and CDR2 ANQGSEA. This CDR3 comprises 15 residues. The CDR3 region is CSVESRPAGANVLTF. DNA of the CDR3: TGCAGCGTTGAATCGAGGCCAGCCGGGGCCAACGTCCTGACTTTC.

In nucleotides, the CDR3 is TGTGCCAGCTCACCTGAAGGACAGGGGTTGCCAGATACGCAGTATTTT. Its translation is CASSPEGQGLPDTQYF. The genes are TRBV18 and TRBJ2-3, with 9 bases lining up with TRBD1. Germline V gene lookup returns CDR1 KGHSH and CDR2 LQKENI. CDR3 length: 16 amino acids. Trimming cost V 3 bases and J 4 bases; bases outside gene matches: 8.

This clone was observed a few times. V and J are TRBV6-5 and TRBJ2-5; D perhaps matches TRBD2 (5 bases). V was shortened by 5 bases and J by 4 bases, with 11 bases between the two germline ends. Germline lookup yields CDR1 MNHEY and CDR2 SVGAGI. The CDR3 has 13 amino acids. CDR3 DNA sequence: TGTGCCAGCAGTAAGACGGAGGTAGAGACCCAGTACTTC. Encoded protein: CASSKTEVETQYF.

The genes are TRBV18 and TRBJ1-1; possibly TRBD1 for D (6 bases). The V gene lost 3 bases and the J gene lost 1 base, with 12 bases spanning the gap. This CDR3 is 15 amino acids long. CDR1 and CDR2 from the germline V gene are KGHSH and LQKENI. The CDR3, as DNA: TGTGCCAGCTCACCCCAGGGACATCGGAACACTGAAGCTTTCTTT. As protein: CASSPQGHRNTEAFF.

The chain joins TRBV5-4 to TRBJ1-3; TRBD1 is a possible D gene (5 bases). The germline CDR1 and CDR2 sequences are SGHNT and YYREEE (reference sequence). The V end was cut by 4 bases, the J end by 6 bases, with 14 bases between. This CDR3 comprises 14 residues. CDR3 in amino acids: CASSLDSLENTIYF. The CDR3 DNA is TGTGCCAGCAGCCTCGACAGTTTGGAAAACACCATATATTTT.

This clone showed up just a few times. The CDR3 region is CASSDRRTGNTIYF. CDR3 nucleotides: TGTGCCAGCAGTGATCGGAGGACGGGAAACACCATATATTTT. The rearrangement links TRBV2 to TRBJ1-3, with D uncertain. The CDR3 has 14 amino acids. Germline V gene data show CDR1 as SNHLY and CDR2 as FYNNEI. V was shortened by 3 bases and J by 4 bases, with 10 bases between the two germline ends.

In its sample, this clone was seen a few times. This same CDR3 is encoded by further DNA sequences in the sample. This chain joins TRBV7-8 and TRBJ2-7, with 11 bases identical to TRBD1. The germline gives CDR1 SGHVS, CDR2 FQNEAQ. The CDR3 consists of 15 residues. J was trimmed by 7 bases and V by 1 base; bases with no gene match: 6. The CDR3 spells CASSLGGTGGGEQYF. In DNA form, the CDR3 reads TGTGCCAGCAGCTTAGGGGGGACAGGGGGTGGAGAGCAGTACTTC.

The genes are TRBV2 and TRBJ1-1; 8 bases agree with TRBD1. Trimming removed 6 bases from V and 4 bases from J; junction bases left unmatched: 10. The CDR3 consists of 15 residues. CDR1 and CDR2 (germline): SNHLY, FYNNEI. The DNA of the CDR3 is TGTGCCAGCAGCGCTCAAACCACAGGGGGCACTGAAGCTTTCTTT. Its translation: CASSAQTTGGTEAFF.

In the case of this clone: At one end, the junction sequence differs from germline, possibly due to a read error. The chain is built from TRBV5-1 and TRBJ2-3; no firm D call. The germline V gene encodes CDR1 SGHRS and CDR2 YFSETQ. The CDR3 has 12 amino acids. CDR3 residues: CVSSLDVTTQYF. For the CDR3, the DNA is TGCGTCAGCAGCTTGGACGTCACCACGCAGTATTTT.

The chain uses TRBV30 and TRBJ2-4, with 10 bases matching TRBD2. Trimming removed 2 bases from V and 1 base from J; junction bases left unmatched: 2. Per the germline V gene, CDR1 is GTSNPN and CDR2 is SVGIG (reference sequence). The CDR3 has 15 residues. The CDR3 loop is CAWSSGRAAKNIQYF. The CDR3 DNA follows: TGTGCCTGGAGTAGCGGGAGGGCCGCCAAAAACATTCAGTACTTC.

This clone was counted only a few times. This rearrangement joins TRBV7-9 to TRBJ1-5; D is unresolved. The CDR3 spans 13 residues. The germline CDR1 and CDR2 sequences are SEHNR and FQNEAQ (reference sequence). V was clipped by 5 bases and J by 5 bases, with 10 bases between them. The DNA for the CDR3 is TGTGCCAGCAGCCTATTCCCCGATCAGCCCCAGCATTTT. Translated: CASSLFPDQPQHF.

The chain carries TRBV5-4 and TRBJ2-5; possible D gene TRBD1, 5 bases. Germline V gene sequence: CDR1 SGHNT, CDR2 YYREEE (reference sequence). Trimming pared 4 bases from V and 3 bases from J, leaving 10 bases between. The CDR3 sequence is 13 residues long. CDR3 bases: TGTGCCAGCAGCGCCTTGACAGAAGAGACCCAGTACTTC. Protein: CASSALTEETQYF.